This T cell receptor (beta chain) was found in a study of blood T cell repertoires in COVID-19. Study at large: The origin of the acute and convalescent COVID-19 samples was the United States, Italy and Spain. The cDNA or gDNA used as material had been derived from T cells, B-cell-depleted T cells, or PBMCs.

The CDR3 extends over 15 amino acids. After removal of 5 bases from V and 0 bases from J, the junction contained 6 bases not matched to a gene. Germline values: CDR1 SGHVS, CDR2 FNYEAQ. This table comes from immunoSEQ multiplex PCR, and its TCRdb copy is limited to in-frame clones, with some not included. In the table there are around 200,000 clones, over 70% of which are singletons. Sequenced material: peripheral blood. The sequence was obtained from a man aged 45-65 years with active or convalescent COVID-19. This chain connects TRBV7-6 to TRBJ2-7; TRBD2 matches 8 bases. The CDR3 DNA follows: TGTGCCAGCAGCCCGCTTGCGGGGGGCTCCTACGAGCAGTACTTC. Amino acids: CASSPLAGGSYEQYF.